The rows below give T cell receptor beta chains drawn from one sample of a study of human T cells and chemical hapten exposure. MiXCR was run by TCRdb on the RACE reads, yielding one entry per CDR3 protein. The table records 95,000 to 100,000 distinct CDR3 sequences, 11% of them present only once. The sample in question was whole blood, obtained in connection with sensitization to the hapten diphenylcyclopropenone (DPC). All receptors come from a woman in her fifties or sixties with alopecia areata. Some clones in this sample may be carry-over from other donors' samples. Each CDR3 is given with its conserved first and last residue. A D gene is named only where the DNA matches it firmly. Part of the rows lack a size; the others show once, few, many or a class for expanded clones.

clone size	D gene	J gene	V gene	CDR3 protein	CDR3 DNA
few	TRBD1	TRBJ1-5	TRBV2	CASSTGQGTRNQPQHF	TGTGCCAGCAGTACGGGACAGGGGACGCGCAATCAGCCCCAGCATTTT
many	-	TRBJ1-1	TRBV29-1	CSANGPTSGTEAFF	TGCAGCGCCAATGGCCCTACGTCGGGCACTGAAGCTTTCTTT
-	-	TRBJ1-3	TRBV7-8	CASSLGGAGNTIYF	TGTGCCAGCAGCTTGGGGGGCGCAGGAAACACCATATATTTT
few	-	TRBJ1-4	TRBV12-3/TRBV12-4	CASSLDPGAGANEKLFF	TGTGCCAGCAGTCTGGACCCGGGGGCCGGGGCTAATGAAAAACTGTTTTTT
many	TRBD1	TRBJ1-6	TRBV12-3/TRBV12-4	CASSPDRVNSPLHF	TGTGCCAGCAGTCCGGACAGGGTTAATTCACCCCTCCACTTT
few	TRBD1	TRBJ2-1	TRBV7-3	CASSLYPPGQGALRDEQFF	TGTGCCAGCAGCTTATACCCCCCGGGACAGGGGGCTTTGAGGGATGAGCAGTTCTTC
many	TRBD2	TRBJ2-1	TRBV7-2	CASSLGRGGNNEQFF	TGTGCCAGCAGCTTAGGGCGGGGGGGCAACAATGAGCAGTTCTTC
many	-	TRBJ2-2	TRBV12-3/TRBV12-4	CASSLGSNAGELFF	TGTGCCAGCAGTTTAGGAAGTAACGCCGGGGAGCTGTTTTTT
-	-	TRBJ2-5	TRBV6-5	CASSYGVAQYF	TGTGCCAGCAGTTATGGTGTGGCCCAGTACTTC
many	-	TRBJ2-3	TRBV7-2	CASRVLGLNTDTQYF	TGTGCCAGCAGGGTGTTAGGGTTAAACACAGATACGCAGTATTTT
-	-	TRBJ2-6	TRBV10-3	CAISVGQGSGANVLTF	TGTGCCATCAGTGTCGGTCAGGGGTCTGGGGCCAACGTCCTGACTTTC
few	TRBD2	TRBJ2-2	TRBV7-2	CASTIAGSIELFF	TGTGCCAGCACGATAGCGGGGTCAATAGAGCTGTTTTTT
-	TRBD1	TRBJ1-4	TRBV29-1	CSVSVPGQNEKLFF	TGCAGCGTCAGCGTCCCGGGACAGAATGAAAAACTGTTTTTT
-	TRBD2	TRBJ2-1	TRBV9	CASSNSGTSGEIEQFF	TGTGCCAGCAGCAATTCCGGGACTAGCGGGGAAATTGAGCAGTTCTTC
few	TRBD2	TRBJ2-3	TRBV20-1	CSAPGLAGGSPDTQYF	TGCAGTGCGCCGGGACTAGCGGGGGGCTCCCCAGATACGCAGTATTTT
many	-	TRBJ2-5	TRBV5-1	CASSGGIQETQYF	TGCGCCAGCAGCGGGGGGATCCAAGAGACCCAGTACTTC
few	-	TRBJ2-3	TRBV5-6	CASSLARHTDTQYF	TGTGCCAGCAGCCTGGCCCGTCACACAGATACGCAGTATTTT